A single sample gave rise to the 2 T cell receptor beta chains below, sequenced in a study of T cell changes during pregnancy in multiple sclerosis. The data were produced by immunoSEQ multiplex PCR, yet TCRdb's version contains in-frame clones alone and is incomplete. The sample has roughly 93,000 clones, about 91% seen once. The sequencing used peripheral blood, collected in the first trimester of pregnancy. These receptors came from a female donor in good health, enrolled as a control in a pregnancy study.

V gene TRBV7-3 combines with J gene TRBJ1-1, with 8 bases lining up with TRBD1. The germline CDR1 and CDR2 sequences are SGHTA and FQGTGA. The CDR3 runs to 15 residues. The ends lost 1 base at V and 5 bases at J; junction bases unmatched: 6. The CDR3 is CASSLRPGGETEAFF. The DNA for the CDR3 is TGTGCCAGCAGCTTAAGACCAGGGGGCGAGACTGAAGCTTTCTTT.

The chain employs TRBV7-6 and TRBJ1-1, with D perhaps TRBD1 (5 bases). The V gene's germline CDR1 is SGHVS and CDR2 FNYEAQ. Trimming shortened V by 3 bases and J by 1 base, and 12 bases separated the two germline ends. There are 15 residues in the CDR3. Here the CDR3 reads CASSFSFGQNTEAFF. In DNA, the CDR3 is TGTGCCAGCAGCTTCTCTTTCGGACAGAACACTGAAGCTTTCTTT.